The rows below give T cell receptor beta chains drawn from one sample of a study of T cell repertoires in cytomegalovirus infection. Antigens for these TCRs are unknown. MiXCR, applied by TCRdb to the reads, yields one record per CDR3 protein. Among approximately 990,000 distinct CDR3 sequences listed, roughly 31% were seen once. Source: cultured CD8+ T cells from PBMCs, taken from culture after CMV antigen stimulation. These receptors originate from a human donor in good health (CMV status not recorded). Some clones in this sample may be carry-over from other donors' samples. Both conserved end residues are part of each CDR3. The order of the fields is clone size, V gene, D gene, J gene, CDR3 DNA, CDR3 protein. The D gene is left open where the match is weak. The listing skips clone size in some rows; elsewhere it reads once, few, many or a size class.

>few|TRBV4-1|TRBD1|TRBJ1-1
TGCGCCAGCAGCGTTCAACAGGGGCTGAACACTGAAGCTTTCTTT
CASSVQQGLNTEAFF
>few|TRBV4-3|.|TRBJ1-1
TGCGCCAGCAGCCAAGAATTCGGCAGGCTGAACACTGAAGCTTTCTTT
CASSQEFGRLNTEAFF
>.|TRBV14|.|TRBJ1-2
TGTGCCAGCAGCCAAGATCGAAACAGAGGGGACTATGGCTACACCTTC
CASSQDRNRGDYGYTF
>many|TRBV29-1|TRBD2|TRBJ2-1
TGCAGCGTCCGGTTCGTTAGCGGGGGCCCAGGGGATGAGCAGTTCTTC
CSVRFVSGGPGDEQFF
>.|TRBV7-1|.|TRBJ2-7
TGTGCCAGCAGCCCAGTGGGGCCTAACTACGAGCAGTACTTC
CASSPVGPNYEQYF
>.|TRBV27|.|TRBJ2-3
TGTGCCAGCAGTTTTGGGATGGCGACGGCTAGCACAGATACGCAGTATTTT
CASSFGMATASTDTQYF
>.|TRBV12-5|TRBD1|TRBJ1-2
TGTGCTAGTGGCACCCGGACAGGGGATATGTATGGCTACACCTTC
CASGTRTGDMYGYTF
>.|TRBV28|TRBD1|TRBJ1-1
TGTGCCAGCAGTTTGGGACAGGACTGGAACACTGAAGCTTTCTTT
CASSLGQDWNTEAFF
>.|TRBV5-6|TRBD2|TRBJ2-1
TGTGCCAGCAGCTCCCCACTAGCGGGGGGACTCAATGAGCAGTTCTTC
CASSSPLAGGLNEQFF
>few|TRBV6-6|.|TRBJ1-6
TGTGCCAGCAGTTACGGGCCCGGGCCCCTCCACTTT
CASSYGPGPLHF
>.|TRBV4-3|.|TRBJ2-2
TGCGCCAGCAACCAAGGACTTGCGAACACCGGGGAGCTGTTTTTT
CASNQGLANTGELFF
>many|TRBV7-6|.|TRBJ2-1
TGTGCCAGCGGGTCCGCCCCCTACAATGAGCAGTTCTTC
CASGSAPYNEQFF
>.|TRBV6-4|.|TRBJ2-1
TGTGCCAGCAGTGGTGGGGGGTATCCCTACAATGAGCAGTTCTTC
CASSGGGYPYNEQFF
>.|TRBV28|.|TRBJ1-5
TGTGCCAGCAGTTTATTAGGGCAGGACTTACCTATCATACGGAATCAGCCCCAGCATTTT
CASSLLGQDLPIIRNQPQHF
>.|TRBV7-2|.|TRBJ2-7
TGTGCCAGCAGCTTAGAATTTTCCCACGAGCAGTACTTC
CASSLEFSHEQYF
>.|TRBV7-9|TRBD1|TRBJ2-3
TGTGCCAACAGTGTGAGGACAGGGGGCACAGATACGCAGTATTTT
CANSVRTGGTDTQYF
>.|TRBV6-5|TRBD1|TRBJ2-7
TGTGCCAGCAGAACCGGGACAGCCTCCTACGAGCAGTACTTC
CASRTGTASYEQYF
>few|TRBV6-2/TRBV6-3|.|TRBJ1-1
TGTGCCACCGAAACCCCTCGGGGAGCTTTCTTT
CATETPRGAFF
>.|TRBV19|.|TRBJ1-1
TGTGCCAGTAGTACCTCAGACCGGGAAGCTTTCTTT
CASSTSDREAFF
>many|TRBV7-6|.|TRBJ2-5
TGTGCCAGCAGCTCAACCCCGTTCCAAGAGACCCAGTACTTC
CASSSTPFQETQYF
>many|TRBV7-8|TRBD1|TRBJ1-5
TGTGCCAGCAGCTTAGGTCCTGGGCAGGGGGCGAGGAGCAATCAGCCCCAGCATTTT
CASSLGPGQGARSNQPQHF
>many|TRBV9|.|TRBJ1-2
TGTGCCAGCAGTGGGGACTCAAACTATGGCTACACCTTC
CASSGDSNYGYTF
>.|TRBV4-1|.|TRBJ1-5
TGCGCCAGCAGCCAATCGGCAGTACAGCCCCAGCATTTT
CASSQSAVQPQHF
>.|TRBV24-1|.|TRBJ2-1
TGTGCCACCAGTGATTTCTACAGCAATGAGCAGTTCTTC
CATSDFYSNEQFF
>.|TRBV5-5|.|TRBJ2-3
TGTGCCAGCAGCTTGGGAGCAGGCCCTAGCACAGACTCCTGTCATTTT
CASSLGAGPSTDSCHF
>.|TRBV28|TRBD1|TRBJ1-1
TGTGCCAGCAGGCCGGACAGGGACCCGAACACTGAAGCTTTCTTT
CASRPDRDPNTEAFF